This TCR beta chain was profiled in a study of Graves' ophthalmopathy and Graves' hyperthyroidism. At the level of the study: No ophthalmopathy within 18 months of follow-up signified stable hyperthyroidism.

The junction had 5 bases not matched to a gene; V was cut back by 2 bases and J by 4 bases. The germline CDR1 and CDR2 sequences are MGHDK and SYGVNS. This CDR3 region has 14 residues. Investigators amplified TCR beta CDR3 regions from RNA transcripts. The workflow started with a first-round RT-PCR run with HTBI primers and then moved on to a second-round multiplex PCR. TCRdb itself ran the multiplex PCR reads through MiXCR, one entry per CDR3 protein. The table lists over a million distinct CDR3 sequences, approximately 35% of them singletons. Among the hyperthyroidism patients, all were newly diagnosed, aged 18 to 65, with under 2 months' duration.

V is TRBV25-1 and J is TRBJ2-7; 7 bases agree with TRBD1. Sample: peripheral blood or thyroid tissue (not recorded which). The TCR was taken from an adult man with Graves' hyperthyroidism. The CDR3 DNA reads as TGTGCCAGCAGTGAAGTAGGGGGCTATTACGAGCAGTACTTC. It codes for CASSEVGGYYEQYF.